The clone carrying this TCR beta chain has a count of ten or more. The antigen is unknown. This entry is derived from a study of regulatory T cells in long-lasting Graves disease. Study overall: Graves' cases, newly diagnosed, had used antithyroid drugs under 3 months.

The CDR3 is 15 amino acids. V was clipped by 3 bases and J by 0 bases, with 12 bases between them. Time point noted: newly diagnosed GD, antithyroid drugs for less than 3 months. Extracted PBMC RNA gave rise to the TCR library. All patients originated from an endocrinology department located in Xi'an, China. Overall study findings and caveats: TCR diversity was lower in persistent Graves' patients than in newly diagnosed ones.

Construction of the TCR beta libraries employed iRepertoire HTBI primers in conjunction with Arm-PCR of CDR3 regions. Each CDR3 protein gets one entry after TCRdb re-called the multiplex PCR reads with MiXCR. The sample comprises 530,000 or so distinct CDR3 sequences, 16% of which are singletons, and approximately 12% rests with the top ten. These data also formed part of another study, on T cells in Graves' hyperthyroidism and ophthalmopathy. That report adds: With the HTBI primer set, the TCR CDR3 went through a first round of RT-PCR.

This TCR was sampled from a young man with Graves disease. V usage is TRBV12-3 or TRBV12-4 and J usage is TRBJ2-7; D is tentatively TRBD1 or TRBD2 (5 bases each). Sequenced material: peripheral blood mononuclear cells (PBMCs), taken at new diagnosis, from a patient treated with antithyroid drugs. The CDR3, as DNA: TGTGCCAGCAGTTTGACATGGGACGGCTCCTACGAGCAGTACTTC. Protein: CASSLTWDGSYEQYF.